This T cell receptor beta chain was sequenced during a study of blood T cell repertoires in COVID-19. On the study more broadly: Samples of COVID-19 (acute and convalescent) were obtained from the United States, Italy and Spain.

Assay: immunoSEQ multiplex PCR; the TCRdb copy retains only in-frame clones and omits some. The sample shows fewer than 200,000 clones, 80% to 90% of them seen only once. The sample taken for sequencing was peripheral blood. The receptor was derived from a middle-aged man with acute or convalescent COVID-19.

This CDR3 reads CASSLQGALDGYTF. The CDR3 DNA is TGTGCCAGCAGCTTACAGGGGGCGCTTGATGGCTACACCTTC. The rearrangement uses TRBV7-2 and TRBJ1-2; 8 bases are a match to TRBD1. V trimming: 2 bases; J trimming: 6 bases; junction bases outside the gene matches: 5. The CDR3 is made up of 14 amino acids. Looked up from germline, CDR1 is SGHTA and CDR2 is FQGNSA.